In this sample, the clone carrying this T cell receptor (beta chain) turned up a few times. In germline, CDR1 is MDHEN, CDR2 SYDVKM. V dropped 8 bases and J dropped 5; count of bases not matched to a gene: 14. This CDR3 is built from 15 residues. The data belong to a study of cytomegalovirus exposure and HLA in healthy donors. The PCR had 60 Vbeta and 13 Jbeta primers. Libraries were prepared by immunoSEQ multiplex PCR; TCRdb keeps only in-frame clonotypes and omits some of them. The table has fewer than 150,000 clones, around 77% seen once. The source of this sequence is a woman aged 45-60 years in good health and CMV-seronegative. V is TRBV28 and J is TRBJ2-5; 7 bases fit TRBD2. Sequencing was done on a sample of PBMCs. CDR3 bases: TGTGCCAGCCGGTTGGGCGCGGGGGAGGCGGAGACCCAGTACTTC. This codes for CASRLGAGEAETQYF. Combining the CDR3 with reference TRBV28 and TRBJ2-5 gives the whole variable domain DVKVTQSSRYLVKRTGEKVFLECVQDMDHENMFWYRQDPGLGLRLIYFSYDVKMKEKGDIPEGYSVSREKKERFSLILESASTNQTSMYLCASRLGAGEAETQYFGPGTRLLVL.